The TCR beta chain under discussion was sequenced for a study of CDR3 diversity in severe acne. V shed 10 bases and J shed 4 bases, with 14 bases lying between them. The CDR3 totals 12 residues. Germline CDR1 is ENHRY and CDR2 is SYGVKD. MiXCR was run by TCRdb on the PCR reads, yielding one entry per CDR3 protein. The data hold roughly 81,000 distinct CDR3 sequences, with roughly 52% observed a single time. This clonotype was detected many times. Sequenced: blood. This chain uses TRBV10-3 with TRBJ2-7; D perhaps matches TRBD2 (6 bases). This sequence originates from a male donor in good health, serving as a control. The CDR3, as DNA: TGTGCCACCGGGACTGGTGTGTACGAGCAGTACTTC. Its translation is CATGTGVYEQYF.